This T cell receptor (beta chain) was found in a study of blood T cells in healthy people across ages. Next came a second PCR, run for about 7 to 11 cycles, which used a sample-barcoded 5' primer along with a J-beta primer mix. TCRdb used MiXCR to reprocess the 5' RACE reads, holding one entry per CDR3 protein. The profile shows about 640,000 distinct CDR3 sequences, around 54% of them singletons. Those donating, healthy Caucasian individuals from Russia, were aged roughly 6 to 90. Whenever a sample was processed, at least 6 million PBMCs were isolated. From germline, CDR1 is SQVTM and CDR2 ANQGSEA. This CDR3 comprises 13 residues. Trimming removed 2 bases from V and 10 bases from J, with 17 bases in between.

The V gene is TRBV29-1, the J gene TRBJ2-5; D remains unclear. This clonotype was obtained from a man in his 60s in good health. The sequenced sample consisted of blood. Here the CDR3 DNA reads TGCAGCGTTGAACCCGGGCCGTACGAGCTCCAGTACTTC. This codes for CSVEPGPYELQYF.